One and the same sample provided the 6 T cell receptor beta chains below, sequenced in a study of quantifying T cell responses using KT2 cells. About the study: cDNA was made from DNase-treated RNA using alpha and beta constant primers.

An oligo carrying a UMI was ligated to the cDNA 3' end. An equimolar mix of RC1.1 and RC1.2 primed the beta chain across TRBC1 and TRBC2. TCRdb redid the calling of the UMI-ligation and nested PCR reads with MiXCR, one entry per CDR3 protein. The sample carries around 50,000 distinct CDR3 sequences, roughly 11% recorded once. Sequencing input: PBMCs spiked with cells of the T cell clone KT2. These receptors all stem from a human donor.

The chain combines TRBV25-1 with TRBJ2-1; the match to TRBD2 covers 10 bases. Germline trimming cut 3 bases from V and 5 bases from J; bases unmatched to any gene: 4. Per the germline V gene, CDR1 is MGHDK and CDR2 is SYGVNS. There are 15 residues in the CDR3. The CDR3: CASSDQRGGNNEQFF. Written as DNA, the CDR3 is TGTGCCAGCAGTGACCAGCGGGGGGGAAACAATGAGCAGTTCTTC.

This clonotype was picked up many times. The chain is built from TRBV10-3 and TRBJ1-1, with D maybe TRBD1 (5 bases). Trimming left V 1 base short and J 1 base short, with 13 bases between. The CDR3 spans 16 residues. The germline V gene encodes CDR1 ENHRY and CDR2 SYGVKD. Here the CDR3 reads CAISEFRSGQNTEAFF. CDR3 nucleotides: TGTGCCATCAGTGAGTTCCGCTCCGGACAGAACACTGAAGCTTTCTTT.

The J gene is TRBJ1-1, the V gene TRBV6-2 or TRBV6-3; D uncertain. Looked up from germline, CDR1 is MNHEY and CDR2 is SVGEGT. The V end lost 4 bases, the J end lost 6 bases, and 15 bases lay between the germline ends. CDR3 length: 14 amino acids. The CDR3 is CASSSGLNGAEAFF. As DNA, the CDR3 is TGTGCCAGCAGTTCAGGACTTAACGGCGCTGAAGCTTTCTTT.

At least ten counts were recorded for this clonotype. The rearrangement links TRBV11-2 to TRBJ1-2; possible D gene TRBD1, 6 bases. Germline V gives CDR1 SGHAT, CDR2 FQNNGV. V lost 5 bases to trimming and J lost 2 bases, with 15 bases between them. This CDR3 has 15 residues. CDR3 loop: CASSRGAHGNYGYTF. Written as DNA, the CDR3 is TGTGCCAGCAGCAGGGGGGCCCATGGGAACTATGGCTACACCTTC.

The V and J genes are TRBV2 and TRBJ2-3; 8 bases line up with TRBD2. J was trimmed by 0 bases and V by 7 bases; bases with no gene match: 6. Germline V gene sequence: CDR1 SNHLY, CDR2 FYNNEI. The CDR3 is 15 residues long. CDR3 sequence reads: CASTLRTSSTDTQYF. The CDR3, as DNA: TGTGCCAGCACCCTCCGGACTAGCAGCACAGATACGCAGTATTTT.

This clonotype was detected ten times or more. The V call is TRBV20-1, the J call TRBJ2-7; D unclear. CDR3 size: 15 residues. Trimming removed 5 bases from V and 0 bases from J, with 17 bases in between. CDR1 and CDR2 (germline): DFQATT, SNEGSKA (reference sequence). CDR3 loop: CSAPSLWQSSYEQYF. In nucleotides, the CDR3 is TGCAGTGCTCCCTCTCTTTGGCAGAGCTCCTACGAGCAGTACTTC.